The 23 T cell receptor beta chains in this list originate from one sample, sequenced in a study of OX40 agonist ivuxolimab in advanced cancers. The repertoire was sequenced with immunoSEQ multiplex PCR; TCRdb's copy has only in-frame clones and lacks some. The data show 31,000 or so clones, with around 85% seen just once and around a fifth held by the top ten. This material consisted of CD4+ or CD8+ T cells sorted from blood, taken in a trial of the OX40 agonist ivuxolimab. The origin of the receptors is an adult with an advanced solid tumor such as melanoma, head and neck, liver or kidney cancer.

This sequence joins TRBV5-1 and TRBJ1-2, with D hard to call. Germline-derived CDR1 and CDR2 are SGHRS and YFSETQ. This CDR3 has 14 amino acids. Trimming took off 1 base at V and 4 bases at J, with 11 bases between the two ends. CDR3: CASSLTAPLYGYTF. CDR3 bases: TGCGCCAGCAGCTTGACAGCGCCACTCTATGGCTACACCTTC. Looking up the rest from reference TRBV5-1 and TRBJ1-2 gives the full variable domain: KAGVTQTPRYLIKTRGQQVTLSCSPISGHRSVSWYQQTPGQGLQFLFEYFSETQRNKGNFPGRFSGRQFSNSRSEMNVSTLELGDSALYLCASSLTAPLYGYTFGSGTRLTVV.

This chain links TRBV28 with TRBJ1-2; D not certain. Germline loops: CDR1 MDHEN, CDR2 SYDVKM. The CDR3 extends over 14 amino acids. Trimming stripped 7 bases from V and 4 bases from J, with 16 bases between. The CDR3 reads CASTLIGSFYGYTF. The CDR3 DNA reads TGTGCCAGCACCCTCATAGGGAGTTTCTATGGCTACACCTTC.

This chain joins TRBV9 and TRBJ2-1; 9 bases are a match to TRBD1. The V segment lost 0 bases and the J segment 8 bases; nucleotides outside the gene matches: 6. Germline values: CDR1 SGDLS, CDR2 YYNGEE. The CDR3 loop spans 15 amino acids. Here the CDR3 DNA reads TGTGCCAGCAGCGTAGCGGGACAGGGTTTAGATGAGCAGTTCTTC. It encodes CASSVAGQGLDEQFF. The full variable domain, its missing parts supplied by reference TRBV9 and TRBJ2-1, is DSGVTQTPKHLITATGQRVTLRCSPRSGDLSVYWYQQSLDQGLQFLIQYYNGEERAKGNILERFSAQQFPDLHSELNLSSLELGDSALYFCASSVAGQGLDEQFFGPGTRLTVL.

DNA for the CDR3: TGTGCCAGCAGCGCGGGACTAGCGGGCTACAATGAGCAGTTCTTC. Translated, it gives CASSAGLAGYNEQFF. The V gene is TRBV5-6, the J gene TRBJ2-1; 12 bases are a match to TRBD2. CDR3 length: 15 amino acids. Germline lookup yields CDR1 SGHDT and CDR2 YYEEEE. Trimming cost V 4 bases and J 3 bases; bases outside gene matches: 2.

V and J are TRBV7-8 and TRBJ1-1, with TRBD1 as a possible D gene (6 bases). This CDR3 spans 15 amino acids. V was trimmed by 0 bases and J by 8 bases, leaving 16 bases between them. Germline values: CDR1 SGHVS, CDR2 FQNEAQ. The CDR3 spells CASSLASWAGAEAFF. The CDR3 DNA reads as TGTGCCAGCAGCTTAGCGTCTTGGGCAGGGGCAGAAGCTTTCTTT.

Turning to this clone: In the same sample, other DNA sequences code for this CDR3. The V call is TRBV11-2, the J call TRBJ2-1; TRBD1 is a possible D gene (6 bases). This CDR3 is built from 15 residues. CDR1 is SGHAT, CDR2 FQNNGV, per germline. V lost 1 base and J lost 0, with 7 bases in between. The CDR3 DNA sequence: TGTGCCAGCAGCTTAGTAGGGGGCTCCTACAATGAGCAGTTCTTC. It is translated as CASSLVGGSYNEQFF.

The V gene is TRBV7-9, the J gene TRBJ1-4; weak D call: TRBD1 (5 bases). With 1 base removed from V and 7 bases from J, the gap between germline ends came to 7 bases. This CDR3 comprises 13 residues. CDR1 and CDR2 (germline): SEHNR, FQNEAQ (reference sequence). Here the CDR3 DNA reads TGTGCCAGCAGCTTAGGGGGGAGTGAAAAACTGTTTTTT. It is translated as CASSLGGSEKLFF. The variable domain in full, completed from reference TRBV7-9 and TRBJ1-4, reads DTGVSQNPRHKITKRGQNVTFRCDPISEHNRLYWYRQTLGQGPEFLTYFQNEAQLEKSRLLSDRFSAERPKGSFSTLEIQRTEQGDSAMYLCASSLGGSEKLFFGSGTQLSVL.

The chain links TRBV19 to TRBJ2-7, with 10 bases fitting TRBD1. There are 17 residues in the CDR3. CDR1 is LNHDA, CDR2 SQIVND, per germline (reference sequence). V gave up 5 bases and J gave up 0 bases; unmatched junction bases: 10. CDR3 DNA: TGTGCCAGTAGTCCACGAACGGGACAGGGGACCTCCTACGAGCAGTACTTC. Its protein is CASSPRTGQGTSYEQYF.

This sequence joins TRBV4-1 and TRBJ1-4; D gene uncertain. Between the trimmed V and J ends, which lost 0 bases and 4 bases, there was a span of 12 bases. The germline CDR1 and CDR2 sequences are MGHRA and YSYEKL. This CDR3 has 16 amino acids. CDR3 in amino acids: CASSQDIGVINEKLFF. The CDR3 DNA reads as TGCGCCAGCAGCCAAGATATCGGGGTCATTAATGAAAAACTGTTTTTT.

V and J are TRBV11-2 and TRBJ2-1; D ambiguous. The CDR3 loop spans 14 amino acids. The ends were cut back, 4 bases at V and 8 bases at J, with 15 bases in the middle. Germline V gene sequence: CDR1 SGHAT, CDR2 FQNNGV. CDR3 amino acids: CASSSLTLRDEQFF. CDR3 sequence (DNA): TGTGCCAGCAGCTCCCTGACCCTTAGGGATGAGCAGTTCTTC.

This rearrangement joins TRBV6-1 to TRBJ2-7, with 11 bases that match TRBD2. Germline V gene sequence: CDR1 MNHNS, CDR2 SASEGT. Germline trimming cut 7 bases from V and 3 bases from J; bases unmatched to any gene: 8. The CDR3 extends over 15 amino acids. CDR3 nucleotides: TGTGCCAGCAACCCGGCTAGCGGGAGGATCTACGAGCAGTACTTC. Protein sequence: CASNPASGRIYEQYF.

This sequence joins TRBV30 and TRBJ2-2, with D possibly matching TRBD1 (6 bases). The CDR3 is 15 residues long. CDR1 is GTSNPN and CDR2 is SVGIG in the germline V gene (reference sequence). Trimming took off 3 bases at V and 0 bases at J, with 11 bases between the two ends. The CDR3 protein is CAWRGTPTNTGELFF. The CDR3 region has the DNA TGTGCCTGGAGGGGGACACCGACGAACACCGGGGAGCTGTTTTTT.

V gene TRBV19 combines with J gene TRBJ2-7; D is possibly TRBD2 (7 bases). The CDR3 has 13 amino acids. Germline CDR1 LNHDA, CDR2 SQIVND (reference sequence). The germline V and J ends were trimmed by 10 bases and 2 bases, with 15 bases remaining between them. This chain's CDR3 is CATSWGGAYEQYF. The CDR3, as DNA: TGTGCCACCTCATGGGGGGGCGCCTACGAGCAGTACTTC.

The chain is built from TRBV6-6 and TRBJ2-1; D is ambiguous. Trimming stripped 7 bases from V and 8 bases from J, with 12 bases between. Germline lookup yields CDR1 MNHNY and CDR2 SVGAGI (reference sequence). This CDR3 has 12 amino acids. CDR3 residues: CASKSQLDEQFF. The CDR3 DNA sequence: TGTGCCAGCAAGAGCCAGCTCGATGAGCAGTTCTTC.

The count of this clone is one. The chain recombines TRBV7-9 with TRBJ2-7; TRBD2 agrees at 10 bases. CDR3 length: 16 residues. Trimming at V came to 2 bases and at J to 2 bases, leaving 6 bases not matched to a gene. Germline lookup yields CDR1 SEHNR and CDR2 FQNEAQ (reference sequence). The CDR3 loop reads CASSLKAGGPAYEQYF. The CDR3 DNA sequence: TGTGCCAGCAGCTTAAAAGCGGGAGGGCCGGCCTACGAGCAGTACTTC.

The J gene is TRBJ1-4, the V gene TRBV7-8, with 9 bases fitting TRBD1. Germline CDR1 SGHVS, CDR2 FQNEAQ. CDR3 size: 16 residues. Losses at the gene ends were 8 bases for V and 0 bases for J; bases not matched to a gene: 7. CDR3 protein: CASVPGTGTTNEKLFF. Here the CDR3 DNA reads TGTGCCAGCGTTCCCGGGACAGGGACAACTAATGAAAAACTGTTTTTT.

This clone was counted once. CDR3 nucleotide sequence: TGCGCCAGCAGCTCCCCGATCCGACCCTACAATGAGCAGTTCTTC. It specifies CASSSPIRPYNEQFF. The genes are TRBV5-1 and TRBJ2-1, with D unclear. This CDR3 region has 15 residues. Germline assignment: CDR1 SGHRS and CDR2 YFSETQ. Trimming took off 3 bases at V and 2 bases at J, with 12 bases between the two ends.

This clone came up once. This chain links TRBV30 with TRBJ2-1; TRBD2 agrees at 11 bases. The CDR3 loop spans 13 amino acids. The ends lost 7 bases at V and 9 bases at J; junction bases unmatched: 8. Per germline, CDR1 GTSNPN and CDR2 SVGIG (reference sequence). The CDR3 sequence: CASQTSGKSEQFF. The CDR3 DNA follows: TGTGCCTCGCAGACTAGCGGGAAGAGTGAGCAGTTCTTC.

V usage is TRBV15 and J usage is TRBJ2-7; 12 nucleotides line up with TRBD1. CDR3 length: 15 residues. Unmatched junction bases numbered 3, after V lost 0 bases and J lost 6 bases. CDR1 and CDR2 from the germline V gene are LNHNV and YYDKDF (reference sequence). The CDR3 spells CATSRDWDRGREQYF. The CDR3 bases are TGTGCCACCAGCAGAGATTGGGACAGGGGGCGCGAGCAGTACTTC.

This clone occurred once. This chain joins TRBV7-9 and TRBJ2-7, with TRBD2 as a possible D gene (6 bases). V lost 7 bases and J lost 1, with 17 bases in between. Germline values: CDR1 SEHNR, CDR2 FQNEAQ (reference sequence). This CDR3 has 15 residues. The CDR3 protein is CASTPGGVRSYEQYF. The CDR3 DNA follows: TGTGCCAGCACTCCCGGCGGGGTCAGGTCCTACGAGCAGTACTTC.

The V and J genes are TRBV27 and TRBJ2-2; 12 nucleotides agree with TRBD1. Trimming at V came to 4 bases and at J to 2 bases, leaving 2 bases not matched to a gene. Germline values: CDR1 MNHEY, CDR2 SMNVEV (reference sequence). The CDR3 loop spans 16 amino acids. Here the CDR3 reads CASSSGTGGNTGELFF. The CDR3 DNA reads TGTGCCAGCAGTTCCGGGACAGGGGGCAACACCGGGGAGCTGTTTTTT.

CDR3 sequence: CAWSPSAEQYF. For the CDR3, the DNA is TGTGCCTGGAGTCCCTCGGCCGAGCAGTACTTC. The rearrangement joins TRBV30 to TRBJ2-7; no definite D call. V lost 2 bases, J lost 6 bases, and 8 bases lay in between. Germline V CDR1 and CDR2: GTSNPN, SVGIG (reference sequence). The CDR3 runs 11 residues.

This clone appeared once. The V call is TRBV19, the J call TRBJ2-1, with D maybe TRBD1 (5 bases). Trimming took off 5 bases at V and 7 bases at J, with 18 bases between the two ends. Germline assignment: CDR1 LNHDA and CDR2 SQIVND (reference sequence). CDR3 length: 15 amino acids. The CDR3 is CASSYPDRMANEQFF. The CDR3 DNA follows: TGTGCCAGTAGTTACCCCGACAGAATGGCTAATGAGCAGTTCTTC.